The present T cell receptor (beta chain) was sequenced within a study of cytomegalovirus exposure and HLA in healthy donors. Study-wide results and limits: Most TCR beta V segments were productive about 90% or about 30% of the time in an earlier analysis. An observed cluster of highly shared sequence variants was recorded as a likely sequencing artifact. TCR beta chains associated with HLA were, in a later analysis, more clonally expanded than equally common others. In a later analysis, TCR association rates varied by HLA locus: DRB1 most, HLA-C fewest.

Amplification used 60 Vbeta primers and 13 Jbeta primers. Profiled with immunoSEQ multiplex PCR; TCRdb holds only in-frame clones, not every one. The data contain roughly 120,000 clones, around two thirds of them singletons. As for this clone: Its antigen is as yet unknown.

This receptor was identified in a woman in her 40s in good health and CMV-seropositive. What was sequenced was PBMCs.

CDR3 DNA sequence: TGCGCCAGCGGACCGGGACTAGCGGGGGGGCTAATCGAGACCCAGTACTTC. Its protein product is CASGPGLAGGLIETQYF. The chain joins TRBV4-3 to TRBJ2-5; 16 bases line up with TRBD2. This CDR3 region has 17 residues. With V trimmed by 8 bases and J by 5 bases, 11 bases remained unmatched. The germline V gene has CDR1 LGHNA and CDR2 YSLEER.